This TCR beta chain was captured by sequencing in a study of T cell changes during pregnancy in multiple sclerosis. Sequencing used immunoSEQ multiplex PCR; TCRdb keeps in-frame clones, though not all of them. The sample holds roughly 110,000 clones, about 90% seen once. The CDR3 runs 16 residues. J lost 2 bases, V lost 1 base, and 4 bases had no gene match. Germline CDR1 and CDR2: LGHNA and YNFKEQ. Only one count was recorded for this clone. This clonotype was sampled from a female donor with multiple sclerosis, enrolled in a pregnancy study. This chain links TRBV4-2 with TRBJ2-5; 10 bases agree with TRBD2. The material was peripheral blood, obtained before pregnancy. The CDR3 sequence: CASSQGASGSQETQYF. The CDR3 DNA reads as TGTGCCAGCAGCCAAGGGGCTAGCGGGAGTCAAGAGACCCAGTACTTC.